Described below is a single T cell receptor beta chain sequence and its context. Its antigen remains undetermined. No much larger clone is present one base from it, and per-base qualities are unavailable. The source of the sample is a study of OX40 agonist ivuxolimab in advanced cancers. The study in broad terms: Ivuxolimab, which targeted the costimulatory receptor OX40 (CD134), was an agonistic, fully human IgG2 monoclonal antibody. The paper covers the monotherapy dose-escalation part of the phase I ivuxolimab trial, which included N of about 51 patients. Patients were allowed to have had prior anti-PD-1, anti-PD-L1 or anti-CTLA-4 therapy, and roughly 40% of the dose-escalation patients had previously received checkpoint inhibitors. Intravenous ivuxolimab was administered to patients every 2 weeks at six dose levels: 0.01, 0.1, 0.3, 1.5, 3 and 10 mg/kg. In the dose-escalation cohort, around 80% of patients were male, and the mean age was roughly 60 years with a range of about 20 to 79. Among the approximately 54 dose-escalation patients, around 20 had hepatocellular carcinoma, roughly 15 melanoma, 9 renal cell carcinoma and 9 head and neck cancer. Peripheral TCRbeta sequencing was intended to test whether TCR sequence diversity was altered and clonal T-cell expansion was caused by ivuxolimab. Partial responses were achieved by three dose-escalation patients, of whom one had hepatocellular carcinoma and two had cutaneous melanoma. Study-level results and caveats: The antigen specificity of the clonally expanded peripheral T cells was not determined. Partial responders in the 0.1-3.0 mg/kg groups had among the lowest normalized peripheral clonal expansion, especially among CD8+ T cells. On average, CD8+ T cells showed more expanded clones than CD4+ T cells after ivuxolimab. Low levels of normalized T-cell clonal expansion were also seen in some patients who did not respond. At doses of 0.1 to 3.0 mg/kg, clonal expansion of both CD4+ and CD8+ T cells in blood was seen between baseline and week 6.

To sequence the TCRbeta CDR3 region, genomic DNA was isolated from the sorted cells. TCRbeta CDR3 regions were sequenced using the immunoSEQ Assay. The table comes from immuneACCESS by way of TCRdb, which keeps in-frame sequences with V and J called. Part of the clones is missing from these tables; in studies checked, under half for an unresolved V gene and the rest for unknown reasons. Recorded for this sample are approximately 31,000 clones; 65% to 80% of them occurred a single time. The ten most abundant clones make up less than 25% of the sample. Patients with a history of autoimmune disease or receiving systemic immunosuppression were excluded from the trial. Peripheral blood for TCR sequencing was collected from all dose cohorts at baseline, on cycle 4 day 1, and on cycle 7 day 1. The samples were taken from a phase I, first-in-human, multicenter, open-label dose-escalation trial of ivuxolimab. Adults with locally advanced or metastatic head and neck squamous cell, hepatocellular, melanoma or renal cell carcinoma were enrolled in the trial. Before TCR sequencing, CD4+ T cells and CD8+ T cells were sorted from peripheral blood as separate populations.

This TCR was sampled from an adult with an advanced solid tumor such as melanoma, head and neck, liver or kidney cancer. The input for sequencing was CD4+ or CD8+ T cells sorted from blood, taken in a trial of the OX40 agonist ivuxolimab.

The nucleotides are TGTGCCAGCAGTTTATCTTTTGGGCGGCGGTACTTC. This yields the protein CASSLSFGRRYF. The V and J segments used are TRBV28 and TRBJ2-5; too little of a D gene remains to name it. V drops 1 base and J drops 13 bases, leaving 13 bases in between. The cysteine opens and the phenylalanine closes a CDR3 of 12 amino acids. Kept here is only the CDR3 DNA, which spans 36 bases and is read in frame from base 1. In the germline V gene, CDR1 corresponds to MDHEN and CDR2 to SYDVKM.